One sample yielded the 30 T cell receptor beta chains listed below, sequenced in a study of cytomegalovirus exposure and HLA in healthy donors. The PCR had 60 Vbeta and 13 Jbeta primers. Method: immunoSEQ multiplex PCR; TCRdb's copy keeps in-frame clones and lacks some. Of about 150,000 clones listed, about 80% are singletons. The material sequenced was PBMCs. These receptors came from a woman aged 40 to 49 in good health and CMV-seronegative.

The chain recombines TRBV13 with TRBJ2-6, with a weak D call TRBD2 (5 bases). CDR3 length equals 15 residues. CDR1 is PRHDT and CDR2 is FYEKMQ in the germline V gene (reference sequence). Trimming took 3 bases from V and 2 from J, leaving 8 bases between them. CDR3 nucleotides: TGTGCCAGCAGCTTTATGGAGGCTGGGGCCAACGTCCTGACTTTC. Protein sequence: CASSFMEAGANVLTF.

For the CDR3, the DNA is TGTGCCAGCAGTTACTCCCTAGATGCAGATACGCAGTATTTT. Translated, it gives CASSYSLDADTQYF. This chain links TRBV6-6 with TRBJ2-3; D unresolved. Germline CDR1 is MNHNY and CDR2 is SVGAGI (reference sequence). The CDR3 consists of 14 residues. With 0 bases removed from V and 4 bases from J, the gap between germline ends came to 8 bases.

This clone was seen more than once but under ten times. This rearrangement joins TRBV6-1 to TRBJ1-2; D gene unclear. CDR1 is MNHNS and CDR2 is SASEGT in the germline V gene. The V and J ends lost 5 bases and 3 bases respectively, with 10 bases between them. This CDR3 comprises 13 residues. Here the CDR3 reads CASSPNSDYGYTF. CDR3 DNA sequence: TGTGCCAGCAGTCCCAATAGCGACTATGGCTACACCTTC.

The chain couples TRBV6-5 to TRBJ2-2; no reliable D call. Trimming stripped 8 bases from V and 1 base from J, with 8 bases between. Germline V gene lookup returns CDR1 MNHEY and CDR2 SVGAGI. The CDR3 extends over 13 amino acids. The CDR3 loop reads CASLTMNTGELFF. CDR3 nucleotides: TGTGCCAGCCTGACAATGAACACCGGGGAGCTGTTTTTT.

The sample holds one count of this clone. The rearrangement uses TRBV4-2 and TRBJ2-7, with TRBD2 matching 8 bases. The CDR3 covers 15 residues. The germline CDR1 and CDR2 sequences are LGHNA and YNFKEQ. V lost 4 bases and J lost 2; bases outside the gene matches: 7. The CDR3 DNA reads TGTGCCAGCAGCCCCAAACTAGCGGCCCCCTACGAGCAGTACTTC. Translated, it gives CASSPKLAAPYEQYF.

The chain is built from TRBV28 and TRBJ1-3; D is uncertain. CDR1 is MDHEN and CDR2 is SYDVKM in the germline V gene. The V end was cut by 6 bases, the J end by 4 bases, with 16 bases between. The CDR3 runs 15 residues. The CDR3 DNA reads as TGTGCCAGCAGGCCGTCTACAGTGGCCGGAAACACCATATATTTT. As protein: CASRPSTVAGNTIYF.

This chain connects TRBV30 to TRBJ1-1, with no clear D. V was clipped by 0 bases and J by 2 bases, with 4 bases between them. Germline V CDR1 and CDR2: GTSNPN, SVGIG (reference sequence). There are 12 residues in the CDR3. This chain's CDR3 is CAWSVFNTEAFF. The CDR3 nucleotides read TGTGCCTGGAGTGTCTTTAACACTGAAGCTTTCTTT.

The V call is TRBV10-3, the J call TRBJ2-1; possibly TRBD2 for D (6 bases). The CDR3 sequence is 17 residues long. Germline assignment: CDR1 ENHRY and CDR2 SYGVKD. V was pared by 0 bases and J by 0 bases, with 12 bases between. Written as DNA, the CDR3 is TGTGCCATCAGTGAGTCCGCTAGCGCAAGCTCCTACAATGAGCAGTTCTTC. Residues: CAISESASASSYNEQFF.

This chain joins TRBV5-1 and TRBJ1-2; 7 bases agree with TRBD1. Germline CDR1 is SGHRS and CDR2 is YFSETQ. The CDR3 is 16 residues long. V was pared by 4 bases and J by 3 bases, with 12 bases of the junction left unmatched. The CDR3 DNA reads TGCGCCAGCAGCCTAGACAGGGTGGCTATCGACTATGGCTACACCTTC. This sequence encodes CASSLDRVAIDYGYTF.

In this sample, this clone turned up a few times. This chain links TRBV10-3 with TRBJ1-1, with 9 positions matching TRBD1. V lost 6 bases, J lost 5 bases, and 4 bases stayed unmatched. Germline values: CDR1 ENHRY, CDR2 SYGVKD. The CDR3 runs 13 residues. CDR3 amino acids: CAIRTGGGTEAFF. The CDR3 DNA reads as TGTGCCATCAGGACAGGGGGGGGGACTGAAGCTTTCTTT.

This chain links TRBV10-3 with TRBJ1-5; D call uncertain. This CDR3 region has 15 residues. V shed 2 bases and J shed 3 bases, with 11 bases lying between them. CDR1 and CDR2 (germline): ENHRY, SYGVKD. The CDR3 reads CAISENSLSNQPQHF. The CDR3 bases are TGTGCCATCAGTGAGAACTCACTCTCCAATCAGCCCCAGCATTTT.

The chain has TRBV6-6 and TRBJ1-1; TRBD1 is a possible D gene (5 bases). Germline V gene lookup returns CDR1 MNHNY and CDR2 SVGAGI (reference sequence). Trimming stripped 2 bases from V and 5 bases from J, with 18 bases between. This CDR3 region has 16 residues. CDR3 nucleotides: TGTGCCAGCAGTTACGGGGAGGGAGGGGCCTTAACTGAAGCTTTCTTT. Its protein product is CASSYGEGGALTEAFF.

A single count supports this clone. J is TRBJ2-7 and V is TRBV28, with 8 bases lining up with TRBD2. The CDR3 runs 15 residues. The J segment lost 4 bases and the V segment lost 5 bases, leaving 10 bases of the junction unmatched. Per the germline V gene, CDR1 is MDHEN and CDR2 is SYDVKM. The CDR3: CASSTPSGSRYEQYF. CDR3 DNA: TGTGCCAGCAGTACCCCCAGCGGGAGTCGGTACGAGCAGTACTTC.

The chain is built from TRBV4-1 and TRBJ2-7, with 13 bases identical to TRBD2. The ends lost 4 bases at V and 0 bases at J; junction bases unmatched: 9. Germline V gene sequence: CDR1 MGHRA, CDR2 YSYEKL. The CDR3 runs 18 residues. CDR3 coding DNA: TGCGCCAGCAGCCCCGGGACTAGCGGGGACTCCAGCTCCTACGAGCAGTACTTC. As protein: CASSPGTSGDSSSYEQYF.

The CDR3 loop reads CASRGNRGKYEQYF. The CDR3 DNA reads TGTGCCAGCAGGGGTAATAGGGGAAAATACGAGCAGTACTTC. The chain uses TRBV6-1 and TRBJ2-7; D might be TRBD1 (5 bases). This CDR3 has 14 amino acids. CDR1 and CDR2 from the germline V gene are MNHNS and SASEGT. V was clipped by 6 bases and J by 4 bases, with 16 bases between them.

This clone was seen only a few times. This chain uses TRBV2 with TRBJ2-7; unclear D gene. V dropped 5 bases and J dropped 2 bases, with 7 bases sitting between them. Germline V CDR1 and CDR2: SNHLY, FYNNEI. The CDR3 is 12 residues long. This CDR3 is CASSYSPYEQYF. The DNA for the CDR3 is TGTGCCAGCAGTTACAGTCCCTACGAGCAGTACTTC.

The rearrangement joins TRBV5-1 to TRBJ1-4; no definite D call. In germline, CDR1 is SGHRS, CDR2 YFSETQ. This CDR3 is 17 amino acids long. V was clipped by 1 base and J by 3 bases, with 16 bases between them. CDR3 nucleotides: TGCGCCAGCAGCTTGATACAGTCCGGTGAACCTAATGAAAAACTGTTTTTT. Its protein is CASSLIQSGEPNEKLFF.

This sequence joins TRBV11-3 and TRBJ2-5, with 12 positions matching TRBD1. The germline CDR1 and CDR2 sequences are SGHNT and YENEEA. The CDR3 extends over 14 amino acids. V lost 4 bases to trimming and J lost 8 bases; unmatched junction nucleotides: 5. The CDR3 protein is CASSWGTGGETQYF. For the CDR3, the DNA is TGTGCCAGCAGCTGGGGGACAGGGGGCGAAACCCAGTACTTC.

The chain couples TRBV13 to TRBJ2-7; 8 nucleotides agree with TRBD1. The CDR3 length is 14 residues. Germline-derived CDR1 and CDR2 are PRHDT and FYEKMQ (reference sequence). V gave up 4 bases and J gave up 3 bases; unmatched junction bases: 5. CDR3 in amino acids: CASSWRDRNYEQYF. The CDR3 DNA is TGTGCCAGCAGCTGGCGGGACAGGAACTACGAGCAGTACTTC.

The chain is built from TRBV19 and TRBJ1-4; perhaps TRBD1 as D (5 bases). The CDR3 totals 14 residues. Trimming stripped 4 bases from V and 0 bases from J, with 6 bases between. Germline values: CDR1 LNHDA, CDR2 SQIVND (reference sequence). The CDR3 protein is CASSTTATNEKLFF. CDR3 nucleotide sequence: TGTGCCAGTAGTACGACAGCAACTAATGAAAAACTGTTTTTT.

The chain joins TRBV5-1 to TRBJ1-4; TRBD1 aligns across 7 bases. The V gene's germline CDR1 is SGHRS and CDR2 YFSETQ. J lost 6 bases, V lost 5 bases, and 10 bases had no gene match. The CDR3 sequence is 15 residues long. The CDR3 DNA is TGCGCCAGCAGGGCGGGGACAGTCCTCTATGAAAAACTGTTTTTT. It yields the protein CASRAGTVLYEKLFF. The full variable domain, in which reference TRBV5-1 and TRBJ1-4 provide the parts outside the CDR3, is KAGVTQTPRYLIKTRGQQVTLSCSPISGHRSVSWYQQTPGQGLQFLFEYFSETQRNKGNFPGRFSGRQFSNSRSEMNVSTLELGDSALYLCASRAGTVLYEKLFFGSGTQLSVL.

The chain combines TRBV5-1 with TRBJ2-7, with TRBD2 identical over 13 bases. Germline V gene lookup returns CDR1 SGHRS and CDR2 YFSETQ. Unmatched junction bases numbered 11, after V lost 4 bases and J lost 7 bases. The CDR3 spans 16 residues. The CDR3 DNA reads TGCGCCAGCAGCCCCGCACTAGCGGGGGGGCCCGGGGAGCAGTACTTC. Translated, it gives CASSPALAGGPGEQYF.

The CDR3 here is CASAWTGGKAFF. DNA of the CDR3: TGTGCTAGTGCGTGGACAGGGGGAAAAGCTTTCTTT. The rearrangement uses TRBV12-5 and TRBJ1-1; 10 bases line up with TRBD1. Germline assignment: CDR1 LGHNT and CDR2 FRNRAP. The CDR3 has 12 amino acids. Trimming removed 7 bases from V and 9 bases from J; junction bases left unmatched: 5.

This chain uses TRBV5-1 with TRBJ2-2; D perhaps matches TRBD1 (5 bases). The V end was cut by 4 bases, the J end by 6 bases, with 16 bases between. The CDR3 is 15 residues long. The V gene's germline CDR1 is SGHRS and CDR2 YFSETQ. This CDR3 reads CASSPTVTGSGELFF. Written as DNA, the CDR3 is TGCGCCAGCAGCCCTACAGTAACAGGATCCGGGGAGCTGTTTTTT.

The chain links TRBV11-2 to TRBJ1-2; a weak D match, TRBD1 (5 bases). The V gene lost 0 bases and the J gene lost 6 bases, with 8 bases spanning the gap. The germline V gene has CDR1 SGHAT and CDR2 FQNNGV. CDR3 length: 13 amino acids. Here the CDR3 DNA reads TGTGCCAGCAGCTTAGACAGGGTCCATGGCTACACCTTC. It translates to CASSLDRVHGYTF.

This clone appeared a single time. The chain has TRBV10-1 and TRBJ2-7, with D possibly TRBD1 on 6 matching bases. The CDR3 extends over 12 amino acids. Between the trimmed V and J ends, which lost 8 bases and 1 base, there was a span of 9 bases. In germline, CDR1 is WNHNN, CDR2 SYGVQD (reference sequence). The CDR3 reads CASGDMSYEQYF. CDR3 nucleotides: TGCGCCAGCGGGGACATGTCCTACGAGCAGTACTTC.

This clone has a single count. The chain recombines TRBV28 with TRBJ2-3, with unresolved D. The length of the CDR3 is 14 residues. Germline CDR1 is MDHEN and CDR2 is SYDVKM. Deletions cut 4 bases from V and 0 bases from J, with 8 bases between. The DNA for the CDR3 is TGTGCCAGCAGTTACCGTACAAGCACAGATACGCAGTATTTT. Its protein is CASSYRTSTDTQYF.

This clone appeared many times. The rearrangement links TRBV6-6 to TRBJ2-1; tentative D call: TRBD1 (6 bases). Trimming left V 2 bases short and J 5 bases short, with 7 bases between. The germline gives CDR1 MNHNY, CDR2 SVGAGI (reference sequence). The CDR3 length is 13 residues. The CDR3 region is CASSYGGNNEQFF. CDR3 nucleotide sequence: TGTGCCAGCAGTTACGGGGGCAACAATGAGCAGTTCTTC.

J is TRBJ1-3 and V is TRBV2; D gene unclear. V dropped 6 bases and J dropped 4 bases, with 16 bases sitting between them. Germline assignment: CDR1 SNHLY and CDR2 FYNNEI. The CDR3 runs to 15 residues. The CDR3 loop is CASRPALTKGNTIYF. For the CDR3, the DNA is TGTGCCAGCAGACCCGCACTCACCAAAGGAAACACCATATATTTT.

This clone was seen only a few times. The CDR3: CASSSEYDFGYTF. The CDR3 DNA reads TGTGCCAGCAGTTCCGAGTATGACTTTGGCTACACCTTC. V usage is TRBV28 and J usage is TRBJ1-2; D is undetermined. The ends were cut back, 4 bases at V and 7 bases at J, with 13 bases in the middle. The CDR3 spans 13 residues. CDR1 is MDHEN and CDR2 is SYDVKM in the germline V gene.